This T cell receptor beta chain was obtained from a study of blood T cells in healthy people across ages (dated by TCRdb to about 2015). For the study in its entirety: In model experiments, template switching captured roughly one uniquely barcoded TCR beta cDNA molecule for every two T cells. The study analyzed two additional independent replicas of 1 million unique cDNA reads from the same blood draw for two donors, one aged 18 to 29 and one aged 80 or older. To track age-related changes in TCR beta repertoire diversity, the study relied on deep sequencing normalized with unique cDNA molecular identifiers. To avoid experimental bias, donors of different ages were randomly spread across the sequencing lanes. The donors were divided into four age groups: young (average around 17 years), middle-aged (roughly 42), aged (62) and long-lived (roughly 82). Overall study results and their limits: Conclusive comparison of naive and antigen-experienced compartments was prevented by the profiling of bulk unsorted PBMCs. Compared with the aged group, more naive CD4+ T cells, fewer expanded clones and increased TCR diversity were shown by the long-lived group, suggesting age selection. Estimates of total diversity based on one million sequenced T cells were considered lower bounds and underestimates. The percentage of naive T cells measured by flow cytometry correlated strongly with observed TCR beta diversity. As age increased, observed TCR beta diversity per million T cells dropped in a roughly linear way, and a significant reduction was already evident by age roughly 40. Because the CMV infection status of the donors was unknown, age-related changes in expanded clonotypes may potentially have been confounded.

Based on the germline V gene (reference sequence), the CDR1 and CDR2 sequences are SEHNR and FQNEAQ. V is cut by 3 bases and J by 8 bases, and the space between the germline ends is 14 bases. From its cysteine to its phenylalanine, the CDR3 spans 14 amino acids. The sequence is cut down to CDR3 DNA, 42 bases in frame from base 1. As for this clonotype: Its recognized antigen is unknown. Per-base quality was not reported, and no clone a single base away is much larger than it.

Library preparation was by 5' RACE. Sequencing used an Illumina HiSeq 2500. A second PCR of about 6 to 12 cycles was performed with a sample-barcoded 5' primer and a J-beta primer mix. A unique molecular identifier was introduced onto each TCR beta cDNA molecule by a template-switch 5' adaptor carrying 12 random nucleotides. At least 2.5 million CDR3-containing paired-end reads were obtained from each sample. First-strand cDNA was synthesized from all RNA with the Mint cDNA synthesis kit, primed by a TRBC-specific oligonucleotide. Following uracil-DNA glycosylase treatment, all cDNA underwent a first 18-cycle PCR with the universal primers M1SS and BC2_uni_R. The original methods were these. For normalization, 1 million high-quality reads, each with a distinct molecular identifier, were randomly selected from each sample. Reads sharing molecular identifiers were discarded rather than binned into consensus sequences. MiTCR, with a Q25 quality threshold and the strictest error-elimination algorithm, was used for CDR3 identification, clonotype clustering and error correction. Lower-bound total TCR beta diversity was estimated with a nonparametric unseen species model using Euler transformation. The public sequencing data were trimmed at Q25 with fastp and processed into clonotypes with MiXCR by TCRdb, which kept only in-frame beta chains. Identical CDR3 proteins give one entry, which carries the most common genes and DNA. TCRdb's processing, not the study's, gives the V and J calls here. The sample table contains fewer than 700,000 distinct CDR3 sequences; only one count was recorded for about 43% of them. Around 30% of the sample goes to the ten largest clones.

Systemically healthy Caucasian individuals from Russia, some 36 in total and aged roughly 6 to 100 years, were included as donors. About 9.1 milliliters of peripheral blood were collected from each donor into EDTA-treated Vacutainer tubes. Ficoll-Paque density-gradient centrifugation was used to isolate PBMCs, with at least 6.5 million per sample. Total RNA, at least 6 micrograms per sample, was extracted from PBMCs with Trizol reagent. For every donor, flow cytometry on a PBMC aliquot measured the percentage of naive CD45RAhigh/CD27high T cells. The rearranged chain carries TRBV7-9 and TRBJ2-1, with the D segment identity uncertain. This receptor was taken from a man aged 80 or over in good health. Sequences were obtained from blood. In nucleotide form, the sequence is TGTGCCAGCAGCTTGGTACAGACTGGCGATGAGCAGTTCTTC. The resulting protein is CASSLVQTGDEQFF.